This T cell receptor beta chain was recorded in a study of OX40 agonist ivuxolimab in advanced cancers. As for the study in general: A history of anti-PD-1, anti-PD-L1 or anti-CTLA-4 therapy was acceptable, and 30% to 45% had some.

The assay was immunoSEQ multiplex PCR, and TCRdb's table has in-frame clones only and misses some. The sample lists 69,000 or so clones; approximately 80% were seen once. The CDR3 spans 16 residues. The ends lost 1 base at V and 2 bases at J; junction bases unmatched: 5. This chain joins TRBV5-3 and TRBJ2-7; TRBD2 matches 11 bases. TRBV5-3 belongs to the ORF category, with a function that is uncertain. The TCR originated in an adult with an advanced solid tumor such as melanoma, head and neck, liver or kidney cancer. This material consisted of CD4+ or CD8+ T cells sorted from blood, taken in a trial of the OX40 agonist ivuxolimab. Here the CDR3 reads CARSLYTSGRPYEQYF. The CDR3 DNA follows: TGTGCCAGAAGCTTGTACACTAGCGGGAGACCCTACGAGCAGTACTTC.